These T cell receptor beta chains were read from a single sample in a study of cytomegalovirus exposure and HLA in healthy donors. The protocol was immunoSEQ multiplex PCR, while the TCRdb copy is restricted to in-frame clones and leaves out a portion. Of some 150,000 clones detected, 75% to 80% appear once; the ten largest clones hold over 2.5%. Material: PBMCs. All receptors come from a man in his forties in good health and CMV-seropositive. Each CDR3 is given with its conserved first and last residue. A D gene is named only where the DNA matches it firmly. Rows may omit the clone size; those that give it use once, few, many or a size class.

>TRBV7-3|.|TRBD2|TRBJ2-2
TGTGCCAGCAGCCCCGGGGGGACTAGCGGGAGAGGCGGGGAGCTGTTTTTT
CASSPGGTSGRGGELFF
>TRBV9|.|.|TRBJ1-1
TGTGCCAGCAGCGCCCGGACCGGGGACACTGAAGCTTTCTTT
CASSARTGDTEAFF
>TRBV30|.|.|TRBJ2-1
TGTGCCTGGAGTCCCGGGGGACAGTCTAGGGTGTTCTTC
CAWSPGGQSRVFF
>TRBV19|.|TRBD1|TRBJ1-5
TGTGCCAGTGCAGAGGACAGGGGTTTCGATTATAGCAATCAGCCCCAGCATTTT
CASAEDRGFDYSNQPQHF
>TRBV30|.|TRBD2|TRBJ2-5
TGTGCCCAGACTATAGCGGGATGGAGAGAGACCCAGTACTTC
CAQTIAGWRETQYF
>TRBV12-5|.|.|TRBJ2-7
TGTGCTAGTGGACTAATGTCCCTTTACGAGCAGTACTTC
CASGLMSLYEQYF
>TRBV5-6|.|.|TRBJ1-6
TGTGCCAGCAGCCGCGGTAGAAGGGGTGGCCATAATTCACCCCTCCACTTT
CASSRGRRGGHNSPLHF
>TRBV27|.|.|TRBJ1-1
TGTGCCAGCAGTTTTTCTACGAACACTGAAGCTTTCTTT
CASSFSTNTEAFF
>TRBV4-1|.|.|TRBJ2-2
TGCGCCAGCAGCCAAGGAATAGCAGACAACACCGGGGAGCTGTTTTTT
CASSQGIADNTGELFF
>TRBV2|.|TRBD1|TRBJ1-2
TGTGCCAGCAGCTACGGACAGGCCTCCTATGGCTACACCTTC
CASSYGQASYGYTF
>TRBV19|.|TRBD1|TRBJ1-1
TGTGCCAGTAGTACCGCCCACAACAGGGGGAACACTGAAGCTTTCTTT
CASSTAHNRGNTEAFF
>TRBV19|.|.|TRBJ1-1
TGTGCCAGTAGTATTTGGGGGCTGAGGGACACTGAAGCTTTCTTT
CASSIWGLRDTEAFF
>TRBV10-2|.|TRBD2|TRBJ2-5
TGCGCCAGCAGTGAGTCCGGACTAGCGGGAGGTGTAAAGACCCAGTACTTC
CASSESGLAGGVKTQYF
>TRBV2|.|.|TRBJ1-1
TGTGCCAGCAGTGCAAACAGGGAGAACACTGAAGCTTTCTTT
CASSANRENTEAFF
>TRBV6-5|.|TRBD1|TRBJ2-7
TGTGCCAGCAGCCTGACCGGGACAGGGAAGGTCGAGCAGTACTTC
CASSLTGTGKVEQYF
>TRBV20-1|.|.|TRBJ1-2
TGCAGTGCTAGCAGAGGAGACGGCTACACCTTC
CSASRGDGYTF
>TRBV7-9|.|.|TRBJ2-7
TGTTCCAGCAGCTCACAGGGTCCCTACGAGCAGTACTTC
CSSSSQGPYEQYF
>TRBV6-5|.|TRBD2|TRBJ2-7
TGTGCCAGCAGTTACGAGCGGGAGGACTACGAGCAGTACTTC
CASSYEREDYEQYF
>TRBV4-1|.|.|TRBJ1-4
TGCGCCAGCAGCCGTCAGGGAACAACTAATGAAAAACTGTTTTTT
CASSRQGTTNEKLFF
>TRBV2|.|.|TRBJ1-5
TGTGCCAGCAGGGATACAGTTAGCAATCAGCCCCAGCATTTT
CASRDTVSNQPQHF
>TRBV19|.|TRBD1|TRBJ2-5
TGTGCCAGTAGTCCGGACAGGGGGCAACTCTCTCAAGAGACCCAGTACTTC
CASSPDRGQLSQETQYF
>TRBV14|once|TRBD2|TRBJ2-2
TGTGCCAGCAGCCAACCAGGACTAGCGGGATCCACCGGGGAGCTGTTTTTT
CASSQPGLAGSTGELFF
>TRBV6-1|.|.|TRBJ1-2
TGTGCCAGCAGCCCCAGTTCGACAGCGACCTATGGCTACACCTTC
CASSPSSTATYGYTF
>TRBV4-2|few|TRBD1|TRBJ1-2
TGTGCCAGCAGCCAAAACAGGGGCTCGGTTGATGGCTACACCTTC
CASSQNRGSVDGYTF
>TRBV27|.|.|TRBJ2-3
TGTGCCAGCAGGACAGGTCTGGGGAGCACAGATACGCAGTATTTT
CASRTGLGSTDTQYF
>TRBV10-3|.|TRBD1|TRBJ1-3
TGTGCCATCAGTGATAGAGTTGGACAGGATGGAAACACCATATATTTT
CAISDRVGQDGNTIYF
>TRBV5-1|once|.|TRBJ2-7
TGCGCCAGCAGCTTGGGTGTGGGAGTGGTCTACGAGCAGTACTTC
CASSLGVGVVYEQYF
>TRBV6-1|.|.|TRBJ2-7
TGTGCCAGCATACACAGGGACTCCTACGAGCAGTACTTC
CASIHRDSYEQYF
>TRBV28|.|.|TRBJ1-5
TGTGCCAGCAGCCAACTTCATCAGCCCCAGCATTTT
CASSQLHQPQHF
>TRBV29-1|.|TRBD1|TRBJ1-5
TGCAGCGTTGTGACAGGGGTAGATTGGTATAGCAATCAGCCCCAGCATTTT
CSVVTGVDWYSNQPQHF
>TRBV10-3|.|TRBD1|TRBJ1-1
TGTGCCATCAGTGATTCTTTGGACAGGGGGGACACTGAAGCTTTCTTT
CAISDSLDRGDTEAFF
>TRBV5-1|.|TRBD2|TRBJ2-3
TGCGCCAGCAGCTTGGCTGGTGGGAGGGTTACAGATACGCAGTATTTT
CASSLAGGRVTDTQYF
>TRBV7-9|.|TRBD1|TRBJ1-2
TGTTCCTGCCAGCCGGGACAGGGGGCTACGAATGGCTACACCTTC
CSCQPGQGATNGYTF
>TRBV4-2|.|.|TRBJ2-7
TGTGCCAGCAGCCTGGCGATTGGTACAGGGTCCTACGAGCAGTACTTC
CASSLAIGTGSYEQYF
>TRBV5-1|.|.|TRBJ2-3
TGCGCCAGCAGCTTATTGGGAGTTCCAGATACGCAGTATTTT
CASSLLGVPDTQYF
>TRBV29-1|.|TRBD2|TRBJ2-3
TGCAGCGCCTCGACTAGCGCCACAGATACGCAGTATTTT
CSASTSATDTQYF
>TRBV7-9|.|.|TRBJ1-2
TGTGCCAGCAGCTTACAGGGCAGGGTCATTCCTGGCTACACCTTC
CASSLQGRVIPGYTF
>TRBV30|.|.|TRBJ1-2
TGTGCCTGGAGTGTACATGGGAGGGTTGGCTACACCTTC
CAWSVHGRVGYTF
>TRBV2|.|.|TRBJ1-1
TGTGCCAGCAGTCCGGGATCCGTGAACACTGAAGCTTTCTTT
CASSPGSVNTEAFF
>TRBV6-5|once|.|TRBJ1-2
TGTGCCAGCACCTCCGTATTACTCCCGGGCTATGGCTACACCTTC
CASTSVLLPGYGYTF
>TRBV7-2|.|.|TRBJ2-7
TGTGCCAGCAGCTTAGTAGGAGGGACGGCGAGCTCCTACGAGCAGTACTTC
CASSLVGGTASSYEQYF
>TRBV7-8|.|.|TRBJ2-1
TGTGCCAGCAGCTTACGGGTGACTGGCACTGAGGAGTTCTTC
CASSLRVTGTEEFF
>TRBV27|.|TRBD1|TRBJ1-1
TGTGCCAGCAGTCCCCACAGGGGAACTGAAGCTTTCTTT
CASSPHRGTEAFF
>TRBV6-5|.|TRBD2|TRBJ2-7
TGTGCCAGCAGTTATGAGGCGGGAGGACCCCCCTACGAGCAGTACTTC
CASSYEAGGPPYEQYF
>TRBV4-3|.|.|TRBJ1-1
TGCGCCAGCAGCCAAGGGACAACGGAGAACACTGAAGCTTTCTTT
CASSQGTTENTEAFF
>TRBV5-1|.|TRBD2|TRBJ2-7
TGCGCCAGCAGCTCTAGCGGAGCAAGGAGCGGCTACGAGCAGTACTTC
CASSSSGARSGYEQYF